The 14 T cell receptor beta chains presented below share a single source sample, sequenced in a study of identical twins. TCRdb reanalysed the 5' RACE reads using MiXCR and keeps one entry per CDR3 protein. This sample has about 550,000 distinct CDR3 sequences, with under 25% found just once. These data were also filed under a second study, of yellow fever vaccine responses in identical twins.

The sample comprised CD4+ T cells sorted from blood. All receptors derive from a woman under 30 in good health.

In nucleotides, the CDR3 is TGTGCCAGCAGCCCCCAGGGTCGAGTCGGCCCAGATACGCAGTATTTT. Protein: CASSPQGRVGPDTQYF. J is TRBJ2-3 and V is TRBV7-6; D may be TRBD1 (5 bases). The CDR3 is made up of 16 amino acids. Germline V CDR1 and CDR2: SGHVS, FNYEAQ. V was trimmed by 5 bases and J by 4 bases, leaving 19 bases between them.

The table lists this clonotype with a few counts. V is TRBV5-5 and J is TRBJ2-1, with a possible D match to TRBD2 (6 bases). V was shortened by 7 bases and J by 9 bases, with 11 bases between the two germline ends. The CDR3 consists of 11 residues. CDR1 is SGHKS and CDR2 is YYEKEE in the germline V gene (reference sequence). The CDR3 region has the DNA TGTGCCAGCCGAGGAGGGAGTGAGCAGTTCTTC. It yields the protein CASRGGSEQFF. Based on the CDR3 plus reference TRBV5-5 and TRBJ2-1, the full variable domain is DAGVTQSPTHLIKTRGQQVTLRCSPISGHKSVSWYQQVLGQGPQFIFQYYEKEERGRGNFPDRFSARQFPNYSSELNVNALLLGDSALYLCASRGGSEQFFGPGTRLTVL.

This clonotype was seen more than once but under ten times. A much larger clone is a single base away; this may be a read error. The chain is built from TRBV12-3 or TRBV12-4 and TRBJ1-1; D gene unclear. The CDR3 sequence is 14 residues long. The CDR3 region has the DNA TGTGCCAGAAGTTATGGTCGATTGAACACTGAAGCTTTCTTT. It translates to CARSYGRLNTEAFF.

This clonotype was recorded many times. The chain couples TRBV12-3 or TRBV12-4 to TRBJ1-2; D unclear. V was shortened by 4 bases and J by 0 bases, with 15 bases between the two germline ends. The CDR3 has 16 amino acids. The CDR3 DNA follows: TGTGCCAGCAGTTCGCAGTCGGTGTCAACTAACTATGGCTACACCTTC. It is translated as CASSSQSVSTNYGYTF.

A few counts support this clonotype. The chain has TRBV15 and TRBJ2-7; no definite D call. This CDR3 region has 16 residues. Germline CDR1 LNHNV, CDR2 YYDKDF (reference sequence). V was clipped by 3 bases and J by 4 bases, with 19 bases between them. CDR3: CATSRTTRPHAYEQYF. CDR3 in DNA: TGTGCCACCAGCAGGACCACCAGGCCTCATGCATACGAGCAGTACTTC.

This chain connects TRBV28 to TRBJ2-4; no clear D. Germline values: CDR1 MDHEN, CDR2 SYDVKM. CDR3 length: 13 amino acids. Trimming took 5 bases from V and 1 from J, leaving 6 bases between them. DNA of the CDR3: TGTGCCAGCAGTACCCCGGCCAAAAACATTCAGTACTTC. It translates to CASSTPAKNIQYF.

The CDR3 DNA sequence: TGTGCCAGCAGAACCCTGGTAATTTCGTCCAATGAGCAGTTCTTC. Amino acid sequence: CASRTLVISSNEQFF. The rearrangement uses TRBV6-1 and TRBJ2-1; no clear D gene. CDR1 is MNHNS, CDR2 SASEGT, per germline. Trimming took off 6 bases at V and 6 bases at J, with 18 bases between the two ends. This CDR3 has 15 amino acids.

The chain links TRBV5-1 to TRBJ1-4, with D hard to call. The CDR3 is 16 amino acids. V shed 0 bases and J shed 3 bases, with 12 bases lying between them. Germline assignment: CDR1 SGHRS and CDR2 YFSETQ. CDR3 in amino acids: CASSLEAIAANEKLFF. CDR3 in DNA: TGCGCCAGCAGCTTGGAGGCGATTGCCGCTAATGAAAAACTGTTTTTT.

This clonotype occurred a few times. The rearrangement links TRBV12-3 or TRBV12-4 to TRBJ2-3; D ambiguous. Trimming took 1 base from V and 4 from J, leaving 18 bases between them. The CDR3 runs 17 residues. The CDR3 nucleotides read TGTGCCAGCAGTTTAGGCCGGTGGGAAGGTCGGTCAGATACGCAGTATTTT. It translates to CASSLGRWEGRSDTQYF.

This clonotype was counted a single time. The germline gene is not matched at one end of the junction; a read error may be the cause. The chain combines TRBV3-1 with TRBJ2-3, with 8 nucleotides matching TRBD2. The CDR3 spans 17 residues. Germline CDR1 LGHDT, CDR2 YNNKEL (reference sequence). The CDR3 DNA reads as TGTGCCGGCAGCCAATGGGCGGCTAGCGGGAGCACAGATACGCAGTATTTT. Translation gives CAGSQWAASGSTDTQYF.

CDR3 nucleotide sequence: TGTGCCAGCAGTTACTACTCCTTTATGAACACTGAAGCTTTCTTT. Translating gives CASSYYSFMNTEAFF. The chain links TRBV6-5 to TRBJ1-1; D remains unclear. The CDR3 loop spans 15 amino acids. Trimming took off 1 base at V and 0 bases at J, with 9 bases between the two ends. Germline CDR1 reads MNHEY; CDR2 reads SVGAGI.

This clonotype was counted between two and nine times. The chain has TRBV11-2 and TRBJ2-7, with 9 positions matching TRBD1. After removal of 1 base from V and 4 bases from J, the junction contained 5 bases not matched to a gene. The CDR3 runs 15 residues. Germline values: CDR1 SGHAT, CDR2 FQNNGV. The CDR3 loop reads CASSLGGQGIYEQYF. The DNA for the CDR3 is TGTGCCAGCAGCTTAGGGGGACAGGGTATATACGAGCAGTACTTC.

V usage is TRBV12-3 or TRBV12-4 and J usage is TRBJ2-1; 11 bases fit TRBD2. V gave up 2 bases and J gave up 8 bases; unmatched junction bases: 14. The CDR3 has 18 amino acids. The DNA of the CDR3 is TGTGCCAGCAGTTTATCTAGCGGGAGGCGGAACGGCGGCGATGAGCAGTTCTTC. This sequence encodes CASSLSSGRRNGGDEQFF.

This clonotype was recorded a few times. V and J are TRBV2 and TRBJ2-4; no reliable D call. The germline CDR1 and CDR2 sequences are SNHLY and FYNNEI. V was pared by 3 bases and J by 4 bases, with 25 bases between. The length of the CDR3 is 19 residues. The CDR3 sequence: CASSDPRRHLGRAKNIQYF. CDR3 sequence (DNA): TGTGCCAGCAGTGACCCCAGGCGGCACCTAGGCAGAGCGAAAAACATTCAGTACTTC.